This T cell receptor (beta chain) was captured in a study of response to subunit inactivated influenza vaccine. Overall study results and limits: It was suggested by the authors that few new T cells are recruited by each seasonal influenza vaccination.

The table lists this clonotype with many counts. Its antigen is still unknown. Germline V gene data show CDR1 as SQVTM and CDR2 as ANQGSEA. Trimming stripped 5 bases from V and 4 bases from J, with 13 bases between. The CDR3 sequence is 13 residues long. TCRdb analysed the RT-PCR reads with MiXCR anew, one entry per CDR3 protein. This table holds more than 400,000 distinct CDR3 sequences, 9.5% to 13% found once. The clonotype was recovered from a man in his fifties who received an inactivated influenza vaccine. The gene calls are TRBV29-1 and TRBJ2-3, with D possibly TRBD1 on 5 matching bases. The sample consisted of PBMCs from blood, taken more than 35 days after vaccination. The CDR3 DNA reads as TGCAGCGTTTTTGCTGGGGCGTCAGATACGCAGTATTTT. Encoded protein: CSVFAGASDTQYF.